These 9 T cell receptor beta chains came from one sample sequenced in a study of T cell changes during pregnancy in multiple sclerosis. Libraries were prepared by immunoSEQ multiplex PCR; TCRdb keeps only in-frame clonotypes and omits some of them. The sample includes roughly 100,000 clones, about 90% of them seen just once. Sequenced here: peripheral blood, sampled before pregnancy. These receptors originate from a female donor with multiple sclerosis, enrolled in a pregnancy study.

This clone was counted a single time. The chain couples TRBV5-4 to TRBJ2-3; tentative D call: TRBD2 (6 bases). V was cut by 1 base and J by 0 bases, with 9 bases left in between. The CDR3 contains 15 residues. Germline V CDR1 and CDR2: SGHNT, YYREEE (reference sequence). The CDR3 coding sequence is TGTGCCAGCAGCTTGATCGGGGGAAGCACAGATACGCAGTATTTT. Amino acids: CASSLIGGSTDTQYF. Drawing the rest from reference TRBV5-4 and TRBJ2-3, the complete variable domain is ETGVTQSPTHLIKTRGQQVTLRCSSQSGHNTVSWYQQALGQGPQFIFQYYREEENGRGNFPPRFSGLQFPNYSSELNVNALELDDSALYLCASSLIGGSTDTQYFGPGTRLTVL.

The chain has TRBV18 and TRBJ2-5; D not resolved. Trimming cost V 0 bases and J 3 bases, with 8 bases left between them. Germline V CDR1 and CDR2: KGHSH, LQKENI. The CDR3 covers 14 residues. The CDR3 is CASSPPAEEETQYF. CDR3 DNA: TGTGCCAGCTCACCACCGGCGGAAGAAGAGACCCAGTACTTC. Combining the CDR3 with reference TRBV18 and TRBJ2-5 gives the whole variable domain NAGVMQNPRHLVRRRGQEARLRCSPMKGHSHVYWYRQLPEEGLKFMVYLQKENIIDESGMPKERFSAEFPKEGPSILRIQQVVRGDSAAYFCASSPPAEEETQYFGPGTRLLVL.

The rearrangement uses TRBV28 and TRBJ2-7, with 10 positions matching TRBD2. The V gene end was trimmed by 5 bases and the J gene end by 6 bases; junction bases not matched to a gene: 13. The CDR3 has 16 amino acids. The germline V gene has CDR1 MDHEN and CDR2 SYDVKM. CDR3 in amino acids: CASSLIPGTSVAEQYF. In DNA form, the CDR3 reads TGTGCCAGCAGTCTGATCCCCGGGACTAGCGTGGCCGAGCAGTACTTC.

The rearrangement links TRBV9 to TRBJ2-1, with 8 bases fitting TRBD2. Germline V CDR1 and CDR2: SGDLS, YYNGEE. The junction had 13 bases not matched to a gene; V was cut back by 0 bases and J by 5 bases. This CDR3 spans 18 amino acids. CDR3 amino acids: CASSVDPSSGSHHNEQFF. For the CDR3, the DNA is TGTGCCAGCAGCGTAGACCCCTCAAGCGGGAGTCACCACAATGAGCAGTTCTTC. The full variable domain, rest sourced from reference TRBV9 and TRBJ2-1, is DSGVTQTPKHLITATGQRVTLRCSPRSGDLSVYWYQQSLDQGLQFLIQYYNGEERAKGNILERFSAQQFPDLHSELNLSSLELGDSALYFCASSVDPSSGSHHNEQFFGPGTRLTVL.

The J gene is TRBJ1-4, the V gene TRBV4-3, with D possibly matching TRBD1 (6 bases). The CDR3 covers 15 residues. Trimming left V 0 bases short and J 8 bases short, with 13 bases between. Per the germline V gene, CDR1 is LGHNA and CDR2 is YSLEER. The CDR3 region has the DNA TGCGCCAGCAGCCAAGAAGGAGGGAGGGGGGAAAAACTGTTTTTT. Amino acids: CASSQEGGRGEKLFF.

A few counts support this clone. The chain employs TRBV14 and TRBJ1-2; weak D call: TRBD1 (6 bases). V shed 2 bases and J shed 8 bases, with 9 bases lying between them. Germline V gene data show CDR1 as SGHDN and CDR2 as FVKESK. This CDR3 has 12 amino acids. For the CDR3, the DNA is TGTGCCAGCAGCCAACAGGGGAGCGGCTACACCTTC. Its translation: CASSQQGSGYTF. The full variable domain, with the rest looked up from reference TRBV14 and TRBJ1-2, is EAGVTQFPSHSVIEKGQTVTLRCDPISGHDNLYWYRRVMGKEIKFLLHFVKESKQDESGMPNNRFLAERTGGTYSTLKVQPAELEDSGVYFCASSQQGSGYTFGSGTRLTVV.

The chain couples TRBV9 to TRBJ1-2; the match to TRBD1 covers 9 bases. The CDR3 covers 15 residues. In germline, CDR1 is SGDLS, CDR2 YYNGEE. Trimming took 4 bases from V and 2 from J; bases not matched to a gene: 6. The CDR3 loop reads CASSTLTGGNYGYTF. Here the CDR3 DNA reads TGTGCCAGCAGCACTCTCACAGGGGGCAACTATGGCTACACCTTC.

The genes are TRBV11-2 and TRBJ2-3; the D gene is possibly TRBD2 (6 bases). Germline loops: CDR1 SGHAT, CDR2 FQNNGV. CDR3 size: 14 residues. V lost 8 bases, J lost 2 bases, and 14 bases lay in between. The CDR3 DNA follows: TGTGCCAGCGTCGGGACTTTTAACACAGATACGCAGTATTTT. Translating it yields CASVGTFNTDTQYF.

V is TRBV5-1 and J is TRBJ2-5, with 9 bases fitting TRBD1. The V and J ends lost 1 base and 4 bases, in that order; junction bases with no gene match: 11. From germline, CDR1 is SGHRS and CDR2 YFSETQ. The CDR3 is 17 amino acids. The CDR3 DNA sequence: TGCGCCAGCAGCTTGTCAGGGACAGGGATCGTGAGAGAGACCCAGTACTTC. This translates into CASSLSGTGIVRETQYF.